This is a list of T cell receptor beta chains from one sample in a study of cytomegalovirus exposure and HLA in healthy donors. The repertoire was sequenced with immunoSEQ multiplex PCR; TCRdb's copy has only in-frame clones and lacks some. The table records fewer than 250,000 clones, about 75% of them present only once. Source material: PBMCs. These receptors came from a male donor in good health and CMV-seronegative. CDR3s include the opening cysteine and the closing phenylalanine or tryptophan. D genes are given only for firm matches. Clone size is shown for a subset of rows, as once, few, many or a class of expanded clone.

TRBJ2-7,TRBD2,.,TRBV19,TGTGCCAGTAGTCCCATACTAGCGGGAGAGTCCTACGAGCAGTACTTC,CASSPILAGESYEQYF
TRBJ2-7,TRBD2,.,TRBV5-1,TGCGCCAGCAGCGGGGCCGGGACTAGCGGGAGGCGTTACGAGCAGTACTTC,CASSGAGTSGRRYEQYF
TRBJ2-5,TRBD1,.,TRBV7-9,TGTGCCAGCAGCCGGGACAGTCAAGAGACCCAGTACTTC,CASSRDSQETQYF
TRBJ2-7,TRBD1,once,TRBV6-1,TGTGCCAGCAGGAGACAGGGATTCGTTTACGAGCAGTACTTC,CASRRQGFVYEQYF
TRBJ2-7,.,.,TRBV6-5,TGTGCCAGCAAGGGGGTTTCCTACGAGCAGTACTTC,CASKGVSYEQYF
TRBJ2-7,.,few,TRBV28,TGTGCCAGCAGAAACCTCGGCCGGGGACAAGGCGAGCAGTACTTC,CASRNLGRGQGEQYF
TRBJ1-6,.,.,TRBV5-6,TGTGCCAGCAGCCCCAGGCAGGGTCGTTCACCCCTCCACTTT,CASSPRQGRSPLHF
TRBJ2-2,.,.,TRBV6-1,TGTGCCAGCAGAAACAGGGCTTCGGCCGGGGAGCTGTTTTTT,CASRNRASAGELFF
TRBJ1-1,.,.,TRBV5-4,TGTGCCAGCAGCTGGGCAGGGCAAACTGAAGCTTTCTTT,CASSWAGQTEAFF
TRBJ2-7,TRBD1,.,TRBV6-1,TGTGCCAGCAGTGCTCCAGGGGGCGAGCAGTACTTC,CASSAPGGEQYF
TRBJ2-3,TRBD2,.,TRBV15,TGTGCCACCAGGGGGACTAGCGCAGGCCCAGATACGCAGTATTTT,CATRGTSAGPDTQYF
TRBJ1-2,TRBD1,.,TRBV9,TGTGCCAGCAGCTCCCGGACAGGGAATGGCTACACCTTC,CASSSRTGNGYTF
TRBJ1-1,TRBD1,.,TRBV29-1,TGCAGCGTAACAGGGGCCGGTCACACTGAAGCTTTCTTT,CSVTGAGHTEAFF
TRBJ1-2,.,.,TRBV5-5,TGTGCCAGCAGCTTGACAGGGACTAACTATGGCTACACCTTC,CASSLTGTNYGYTF
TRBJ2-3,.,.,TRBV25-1,TGTGCCAGCAGTGACAGACTCCGCACAGATACGCAGTATTTT,CASSDRLRTDTQYF
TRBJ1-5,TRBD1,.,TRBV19,TGTGCCAGTAGTGCCCGGACAGGGATTAGCAATCAGCCCCAGCATTTT,CASSARTGISNQPQHF
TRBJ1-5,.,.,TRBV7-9,TGTGCCAGCAGCTTAGGGGGCCTCAATCAGCCCCAGCATTTT,CASSLGGLNQPQHF
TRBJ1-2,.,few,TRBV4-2,TGTGCCAGCAGCGAAGACGCTAACTATGGCTACACCTTC,CASSEDANYGYTF
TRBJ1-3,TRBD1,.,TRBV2,TGTGCCAGCAGTGAAGCGAGACAGGGTGCTCCTGGAAACACCATATATTTT,CASSEARQGAPGNTIYF
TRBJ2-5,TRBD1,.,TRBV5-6,TGTGCCAGCAGCATAGGACAGGGATTAAAGGGAGAGACCCAGTACTTC,CASSIGQGLKGETQYF
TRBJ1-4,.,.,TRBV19,TGTGCCAGTAGTATCCCCAGGGGAAAACTGTTTTTT,CASSIPRGKLFF
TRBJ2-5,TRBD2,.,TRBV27,TGTGCCAGCAAACTATGGCCTAGCGGGAGGGCCGGGGTATTGGAGACCCAGTACTTC,CASKLWPSGRAGVLETQYF
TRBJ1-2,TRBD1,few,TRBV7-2,TGTGCCAGCAGCCCGATTGGGTCCAGGGGGTTCTATGGCTACACCTTC,CASSPIGSRGFYGYTF
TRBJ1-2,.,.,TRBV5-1,TGCGCCAGCAGCTTGGGAGGTATGGGCTACACCTTC,CASSLGGMGYTF